This TCR beta chain is drawn from a study of T cells after yellow fever vaccination. Study in general: Each of the EM, EMRA, CM and Tscm memory subsets was sorted based on CD3, CD45RA, CCR7 and CD95.

The table lists this clonotype with many counts. TCRdb re-derived calls from the 5' RACE reads in MiXCR, one entry per CDR3 protein. The table has about 13,000 distinct CDR3 sequences, 4.5% to 6% seen once; the top ten hold 51%. This CDR3 comprises 12 residues. The V gene lost 5 bases and the J gene lost 7 bases, with 13 bases spanning the gap. Germline CDR1 reads SGHRS; CDR2 reads YFSETQ. The chain recombines TRBV5-1 with TRBJ2-7; D is ambiguous. The source is a man younger than 45 who received the YFV17D yellow fever vaccine. The material sequenced was PBMCs, either bulk or a sorted T-cell subset (CD4+, CD8+, memory, or dextramer-sorted; not recorded which), taken 45 days after the yellow fever booster vaccination. CDR3 amino acids: CASRPGPGEQYF. In DNA form, the CDR3 reads TGCGCCAGCAGGCCGGGCCCTGGTGAGCAGTACTTC.